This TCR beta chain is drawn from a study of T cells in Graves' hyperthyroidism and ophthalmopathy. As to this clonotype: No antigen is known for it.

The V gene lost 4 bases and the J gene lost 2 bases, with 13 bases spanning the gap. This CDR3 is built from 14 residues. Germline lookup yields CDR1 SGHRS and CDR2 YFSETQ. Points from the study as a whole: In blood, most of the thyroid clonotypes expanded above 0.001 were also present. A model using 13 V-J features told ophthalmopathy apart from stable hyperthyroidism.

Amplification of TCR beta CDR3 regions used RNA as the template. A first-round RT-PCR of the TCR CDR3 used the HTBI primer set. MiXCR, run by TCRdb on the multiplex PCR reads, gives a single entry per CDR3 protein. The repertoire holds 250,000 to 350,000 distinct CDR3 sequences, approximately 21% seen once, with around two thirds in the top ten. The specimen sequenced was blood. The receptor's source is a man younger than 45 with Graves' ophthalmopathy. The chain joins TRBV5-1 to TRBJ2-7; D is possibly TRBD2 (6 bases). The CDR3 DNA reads TGCGCCAGCAGCCTCGGGAGCGGAACCTACGAGCAGTACTTC. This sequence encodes CASSLGSGTYEQYF.